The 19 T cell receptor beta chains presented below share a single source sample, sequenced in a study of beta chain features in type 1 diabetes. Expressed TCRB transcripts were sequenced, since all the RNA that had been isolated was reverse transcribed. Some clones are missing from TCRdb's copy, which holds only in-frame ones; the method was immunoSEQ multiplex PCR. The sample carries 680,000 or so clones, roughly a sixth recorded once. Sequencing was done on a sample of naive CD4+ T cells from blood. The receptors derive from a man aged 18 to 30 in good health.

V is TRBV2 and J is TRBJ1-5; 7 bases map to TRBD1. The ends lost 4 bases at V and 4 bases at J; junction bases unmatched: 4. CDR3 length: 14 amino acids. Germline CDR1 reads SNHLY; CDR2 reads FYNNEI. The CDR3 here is CASSVGRGNQPQHF. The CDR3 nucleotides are TGTGCCAGCAGTGTCGGCAGGGGGAATCAGCCCCAGCATTTT.

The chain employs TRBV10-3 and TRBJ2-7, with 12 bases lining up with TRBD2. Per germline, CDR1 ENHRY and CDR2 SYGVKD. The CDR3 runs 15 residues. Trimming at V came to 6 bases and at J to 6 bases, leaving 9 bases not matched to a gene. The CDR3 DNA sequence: TGTGCCATCAGGAAGACTAGCGGGGGAGGCTCCGAGCAGTACTTC. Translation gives CAIRKTSGGGSEQYF.

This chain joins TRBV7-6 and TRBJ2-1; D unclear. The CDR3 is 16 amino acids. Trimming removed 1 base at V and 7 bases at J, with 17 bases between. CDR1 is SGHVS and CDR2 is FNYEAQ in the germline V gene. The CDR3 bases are TGTGCCAGCAGCTTAGTTGCCAGAAAGACCGCAAATGAGCAGTTCTTC. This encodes CASSLVARKTANEQFF.

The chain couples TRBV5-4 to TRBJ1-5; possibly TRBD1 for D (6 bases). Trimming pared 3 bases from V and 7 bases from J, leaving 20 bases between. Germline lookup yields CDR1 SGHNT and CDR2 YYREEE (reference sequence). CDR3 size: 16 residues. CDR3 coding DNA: TGTGCCAGCAGCTCCGGCCCCACAGGGAGGGACCAGCCCCAGCATTTT. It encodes CASSSGPTGRDQPQHF.

CDR3 amino acids: CAISPEGLGEQYF. As DNA, the CDR3 is TGTGCCATCAGTCCGGAGGGGCTTGGGGAGCAGTACTTC. The V gene is TRBV10-3, the J gene TRBJ2-7; a weak D match, TRBD2 (6 bases). The ends were cut back, 5 bases at V and 7 bases at J, with 15 bases in the middle. CDR3 length: 13 amino acids. CDR1 and CDR2 from the germline V gene are ENHRY and SYGVKD.

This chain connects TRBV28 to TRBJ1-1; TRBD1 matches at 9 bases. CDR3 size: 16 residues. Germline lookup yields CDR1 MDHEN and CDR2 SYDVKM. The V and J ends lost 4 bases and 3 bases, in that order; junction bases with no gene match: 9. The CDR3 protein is CASSSPGTGQHTEAFF. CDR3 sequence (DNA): TGTGCCAGCAGTTCGCCCGGGACAGGGCAGCACACTGAAGCTTTCTTT.

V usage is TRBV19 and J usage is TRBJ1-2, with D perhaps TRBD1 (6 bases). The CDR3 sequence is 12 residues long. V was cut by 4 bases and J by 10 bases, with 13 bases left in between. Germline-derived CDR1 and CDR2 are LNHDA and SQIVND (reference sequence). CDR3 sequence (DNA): TGTGCCAGTAGTAGCCAACAGGGACCCTACACCTTC. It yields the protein CASSSQQGPYTF.

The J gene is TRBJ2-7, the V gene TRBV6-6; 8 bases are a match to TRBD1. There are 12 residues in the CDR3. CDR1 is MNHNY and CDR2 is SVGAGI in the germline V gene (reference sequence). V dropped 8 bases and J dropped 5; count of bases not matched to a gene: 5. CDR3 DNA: TGTGCCAGCCGGGACAGGCGGAACGAGCAGTACTTC. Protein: CASRDRRNEQYF.

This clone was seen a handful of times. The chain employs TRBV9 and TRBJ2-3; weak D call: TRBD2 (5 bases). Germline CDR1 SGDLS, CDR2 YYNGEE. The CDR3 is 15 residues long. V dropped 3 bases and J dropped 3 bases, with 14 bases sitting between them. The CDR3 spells CASSDKRIGTDTQYF. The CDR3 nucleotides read TGTGCCAGCAGCGACAAGCGGATTGGGACAGATACGCAGTATTTT. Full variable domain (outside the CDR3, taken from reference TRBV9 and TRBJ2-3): DSGVTQTPKHLITATGQRVTLRCSPRSGDLSVYWYQQSLDQGLQFLIQYYNGEERAKGNILERFSAQQFPDLHSELNLSSLELGDSALYFCASSDKRIGTDTQYFGPGTRLTVL.

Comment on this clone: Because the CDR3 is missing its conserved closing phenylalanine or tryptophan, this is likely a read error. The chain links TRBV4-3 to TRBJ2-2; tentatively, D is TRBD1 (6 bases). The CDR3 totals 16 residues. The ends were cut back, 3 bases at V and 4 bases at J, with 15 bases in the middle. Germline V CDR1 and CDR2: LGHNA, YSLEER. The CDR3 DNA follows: TGCGCCAGCAGCCAGTCAGGGGTCAAGGTCACCGGGGAGCTGTTTCTT. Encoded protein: CASSQSGVKVTGELFL.

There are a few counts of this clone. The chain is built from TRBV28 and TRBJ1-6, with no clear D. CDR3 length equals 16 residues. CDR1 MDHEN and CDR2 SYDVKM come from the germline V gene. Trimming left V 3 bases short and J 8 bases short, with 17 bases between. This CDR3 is CASSFPRKGRYSPLHF. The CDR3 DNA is TGTGCCAGCAGTTTTCCCCGGAAGGGAAGATATTCACCCCTCCACTTT.

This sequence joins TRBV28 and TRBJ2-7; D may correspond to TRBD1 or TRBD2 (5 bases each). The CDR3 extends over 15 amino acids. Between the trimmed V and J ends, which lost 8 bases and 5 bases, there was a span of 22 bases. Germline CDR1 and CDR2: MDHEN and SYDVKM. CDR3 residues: CASLLGGYTGHEQYF. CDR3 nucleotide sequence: TGTGCCAGCCTTCTTGGGGGATACACGGGACACGAGCAGTACTTC. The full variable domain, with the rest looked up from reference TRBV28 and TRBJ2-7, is DVKVTQSSRYLVKRTGEKVFLECVQDMDHENMFWYRQDPGLGLRLIYFSYDVKMKEKGDIPEGYSVSREKKERFSLILESASTNQTSMYLCASLLGGYTGHEQYFGPGTRLTVT.

CDR3 sequence (DNA): TGTGCCAGCAGTGCCAGCTGGGGCACTGAAGCTTTCTTT. Amino acids: CASSASWGTEAFF. J is TRBJ1-1 and V is TRBV25-1; D gene uncertain. Between the trimmed V and J ends, which lost 4 bases and 4 bases, there was a span of 10 bases. CDR3 size: 13 residues. Germline V gives CDR1 MGHDK, CDR2 SYGVNS. Full variable domain (remainder filled in from reference TRBV25-1 and TRBJ1-1): EADIYQTPRYLVIGTGKKITLECSQTMGHDKMYWYQQDPGMELHLIHYSYGVNSTEKGDLSSESTVSRIRTEHFPLTLESARPSHTSQYLCASSASWGTEAFFGQGTRLTVV.

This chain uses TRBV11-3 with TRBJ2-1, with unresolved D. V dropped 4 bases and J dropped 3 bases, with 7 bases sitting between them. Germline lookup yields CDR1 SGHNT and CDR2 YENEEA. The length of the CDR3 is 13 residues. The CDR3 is CASSSAYYNEQFF. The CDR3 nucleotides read TGTGCCAGCAGCTCGGCTTACTACAATGAGCAGTTCTTC. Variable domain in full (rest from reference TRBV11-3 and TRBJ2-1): EAGVVQSPRYKIIEKKQPVAFWCNPISGHNTLYWYLQNLGQGPELLIRYENEEAVDDSQLPKDRFSAERLKGVDSTLKIQPAELGDSAVYLCASSSAYYNEQFFGPGTRLTVL.

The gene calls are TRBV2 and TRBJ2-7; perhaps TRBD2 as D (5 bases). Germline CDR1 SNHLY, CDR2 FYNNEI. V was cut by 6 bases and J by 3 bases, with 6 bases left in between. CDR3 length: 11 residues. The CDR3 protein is CASSGNYEQYF. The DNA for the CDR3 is TGTGCCAGCAGCGGGAACTACGAGCAGTACTTC.

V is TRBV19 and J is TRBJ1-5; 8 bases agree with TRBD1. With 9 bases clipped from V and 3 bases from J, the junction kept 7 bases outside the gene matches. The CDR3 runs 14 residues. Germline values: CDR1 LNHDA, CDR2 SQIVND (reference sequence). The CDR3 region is CASKRDRTNQPQHF. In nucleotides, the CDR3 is TGTGCCAGCAAACGGGACAGGACCAATCAGCCCCAGCATTTT.

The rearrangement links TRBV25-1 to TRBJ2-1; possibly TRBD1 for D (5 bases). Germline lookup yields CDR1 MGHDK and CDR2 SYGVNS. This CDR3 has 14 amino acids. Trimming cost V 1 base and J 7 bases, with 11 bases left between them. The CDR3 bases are TGTGCCAGCAGTGAATTTGGGGCAGCGAATGAGCAGTTCTTC. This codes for CASSEFGAANEQFF. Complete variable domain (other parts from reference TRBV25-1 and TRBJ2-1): EADIYQTPRYLVIGTGKKITLECSQTMGHDKMYWYQQDPGMELHLIHYSYGVNSTEKGDLSSESTVSRIRTEHFPLTLESARPSHTSQYLCASSEFGAANEQFFGPGTRLTVL.

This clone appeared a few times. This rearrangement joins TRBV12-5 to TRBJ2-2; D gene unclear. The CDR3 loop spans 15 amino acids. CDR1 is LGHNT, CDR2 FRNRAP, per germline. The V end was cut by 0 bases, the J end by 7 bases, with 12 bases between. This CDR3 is CASGLVLGSLGELFF. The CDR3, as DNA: TGTGCTAGTGGTTTGGTTCTGGGCAGCCTCGGGGAGCTGTTTTTT.

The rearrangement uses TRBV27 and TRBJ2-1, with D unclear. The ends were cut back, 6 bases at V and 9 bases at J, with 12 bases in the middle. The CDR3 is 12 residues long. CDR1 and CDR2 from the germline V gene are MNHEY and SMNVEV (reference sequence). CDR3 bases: TGTGCCAGCAGCCCCCTGAGGAGTGAGCAGTTCTTC. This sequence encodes CASSPLRSEQFF.